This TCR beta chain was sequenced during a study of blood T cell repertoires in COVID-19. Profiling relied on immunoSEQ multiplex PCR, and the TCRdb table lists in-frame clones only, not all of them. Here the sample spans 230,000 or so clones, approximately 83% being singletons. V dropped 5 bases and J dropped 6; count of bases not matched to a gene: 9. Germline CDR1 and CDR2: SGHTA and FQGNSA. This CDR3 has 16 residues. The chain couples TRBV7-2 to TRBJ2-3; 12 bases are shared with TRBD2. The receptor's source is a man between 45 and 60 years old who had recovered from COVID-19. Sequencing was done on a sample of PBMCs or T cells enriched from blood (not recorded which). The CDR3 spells CASSPTSGSSSDTQYF. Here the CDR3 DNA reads TGTGCCAGCAGCCCGACTAGCGGGAGCTCCTCCGATACGCAGTATTTT.